Presented here are 27 T cell receptor beta chains from one specimen sequenced in a study of T cell repertoires in cytomegalovirus infection (dated by TCRdb to between 2017 and 2020). Sequenced on an Illumina HiSeq 1500. TCRdb redid the processing of the public reads, applying fastp at Q25 and MiXCR, and retained in-frame beta chains. Here each entry gathers all rows of one CDR3 protein and keeps the most common genes and DNA. In this sample the table shows hundreds of thousands of distinct CDR3 sequences, about 30% of which occur a single time. Roughly 18% of the sample is in the top ten clones. These receptors' targets are unknown. The treatment or condition tag for this specimen amounts to: in vitro stimulation with specific CMV peptide epitopes to enrich CMV-specific T cells. The sample here was cultured PBMCs, taken from culture after CMV antigen stimulation. The receptor set was obtained from a human donor in good health (CMV status not recorded). Some clones in this sample may be carry-over from other donors' samples.

V gene TRBV20-1 combines with J gene TRBJ2-7; tentatively, D is TRBD2 (6 bases). CDR3 size: 14 residues. V was pared by 0 bases and J by 6 bases, with 15 bases between. CDR1 is DFQATT, CDR2 SNEGSKA, per germline (reference sequence). The DNA of the CDR3 is TGCAGTGCTAGAGACGGGAGAGGGCCCTCCGAGCAGTACTTC. Protein: CSARDGRGPSEQYF.

This clonotype was counted ten times or more. V and J are TRBV7-2 and TRBJ2-7, with D maybe TRBD1 (5 bases). The CDR3 has 11 residues. V was shortened by 5 bases and J by 12 bases, with 14 bases between the two germline ends. Per the germline V gene, CDR1 is SGHTA and CDR2 is FQGNSA. The CDR3 coding sequence is TGTGCCAGCAGCAATCAGGGTCTGAGGTACTTC. This translates into CASSNQGLRYF. The full variable domain, its missing parts supplied by reference TRBV7-2 and TRBJ2-7, is GAGVSQSPSNKVTEKGKDVELRCDPISGHTALYWYRQSLGQGLEFLIYFQGNSAPDKSGLPSDRFSAERTGGSVSTLTIQRTQQEDSAVYLCASSNQGLRYFGPGTRLTVT.

The chain combines TRBV20-1 with TRBJ2-1, with a possible D match to TRBD2 (5 bases). The CDR3 has 18 residues. Germline values: CDR1 DFQATT, CDR2 SNEGSKA (reference sequence). With 0 bases removed from V and 0 bases from J, the gap between germline ends came to 18 bases. The CDR3 protein is CSARDHTLAIRSYNEQFF. The CDR3 nucleotides are TGCAGTGCTAGAGACCATACGTTAGCGATCCGCTCCTACAATGAGCAGTTCTTC.

Note on this clonotype: The germline gene is not matched at one end of the junction; a read error may be the cause. This sequence joins TRBV6-2 or TRBV6-3 and TRBJ1-5; D unclear. The length of the CDR3 is 13 residues. Germline assignment: CDR1 MNHEY and CDR2 SVGEGT. This CDR3 reads CANSSGVNQPQHF. CDR3 nucleotides: TGTGCCAACAGTTCGGGCGTAAATCAGCCCCAGCATTTT.

This clonotype was counted only a few times. The chain employs TRBV7-8 and TRBJ2-3; 7 positions agree with TRBD1. This CDR3 is 13 amino acids long. Germline CDR1 SGHVS, CDR2 FQNEAQ. J gave up 7 bases and V 5 bases, and 6 bases lay outside the gene matches. The CDR3 nucleotides are TGTGCCAGCAGCCGACAGGGTAGAAATACGCAGTATTTT. It translates to CASSRQGRNTQYF.

This rearrangement joins TRBV4-3 to TRBJ2-3; either TRBD1 or TRBD2 may fit D (6 bases each). The V end lost 8 bases, the J end lost 3 bases, and 18 bases lay between the germline ends. The germline V gene has CDR1 LGHNA and CDR2 YSLEER. CDR3 size: 15 residues. The CDR3 loop is CASAKLGGRTDTQYF. CDR3 coding DNA: TGCGCCAGCGCAAAACTCGGGGGCCGGACAGATACGCAGTATTTT.

This chain connects TRBV7-2 to TRBJ2-1; the match to TRBD2 covers 9 bases. The CDR3 contains 16 residues. CDR1 SGHTA and CDR2 FQGNSA come from the germline V gene. The V gene end was trimmed by 0 bases and the J gene end by 6 bases; junction bases not matched to a gene: 6. The CDR3 DNA sequence: TGTGCCAGCAGCTTAGCGCTTGCGCGGGGGGGCAATGAGCAGTTCTTC. It translates to CASSLALARGGNEQFF.

The chain uses TRBV6-1 and TRBJ2-5, with a possible D match to TRBD1 (5 bases). V was clipped by 8 bases and J by 9 bases, with 19 bases between them. The CDR3 totals 13 residues. The germline gives CDR1 MNHNS, CDR2 SASEGT. The CDR3 coding sequence is TGTGCCAGCTGGCAAGACAGAGTGGCACCCCAGTACTTC. It yields the protein CASWQDRVAPQYF.

This clonotype was recorded a few times. This CDR3 reads CASSLGAPGYNEQFF. In DNA form, the CDR3 reads TGTGCCAGCAGTTTGGGTGCCCCCGGCTACAATGAGCAGTTCTTC. V is TRBV7-6 and J is TRBJ2-1; D uncertain. Germline CDR1 reads SGHVS; CDR2 reads FNYEAQ. This CDR3 is built from 15 residues. With 6 bases removed from V and 3 bases from J, the gap between germline ends came to 15 bases.

This chain joins TRBV11-2 and TRBJ2-5, with TRBD2 identical over 8 bases. Germline-derived CDR1 and CDR2 are SGHAT and FQNNGV. The V segment lost 4 bases and the J segment 1 base; nucleotides outside the gene matches: 8. This CDR3 spans 16 amino acids. The CDR3 DNA follows: TGTGCCAGCAGCTCCCCCGGGGGGGGTATCCAAGAGACCCAGTACTTC. It codes for CASSSPGGGIQETQYF. Using reference TRBV11-2 and TRBJ2-5 for the parts outside the CDR3, the full variable domain is EAGVAQSPRYKIIEKRQSVAFWCNPISGHATLYWYQQILGQGPKLLIQFQNNGVVDDSQLPKDRFSAERLKGVDSTLKIQPAKLEDSAVYLCASSSPGGGIQETQYFGPGTRLLVL.

This clonotype was seen ten or more times. The V gene is TRBV7-2, the J gene TRBJ2-5, with 7 positions matching TRBD2. Trimming took 8 bases from V and 2 from J; bases not matched to a gene: 8. Germline values: CDR1 SGHTA, CDR2 FQGNSA. The CDR3 runs to 14 residues. The CDR3 spells CASSLGGNQETQYF. CDR3 in DNA: TGTGCCAGCTCTCTCGGGGGGAATCAAGAGACCCAGTACTTC.

This clonotype was counted between two and nine times. This rearrangement joins TRBV19 to TRBJ2-7; the D is unclear. V was cut by 2 bases and J by 2 bases, with 10 bases left in between. Germline CDR1 LNHDA, CDR2 SQIVND (reference sequence). The length of the CDR3 is 14 residues. As DNA, the CDR3 is TGTGCCAGTAGTATAAACAGACAAGCCTACGAGCAGTACTTC. Encoded protein: CASSINRQAYEQYF.

The rearrangement links TRBV6-5 to TRBJ1-3, with 7 bases identical to TRBD1. Trimming at V came to 8 bases and at J to 4 bases, leaving 5 bases not matched to a gene. The CDR3 extends over 13 amino acids. Germline CDR1 and CDR2: MNHEY and SVGAGI. The CDR3, as DNA: TGTGCCAGCTACAGGGGATCAGGAAACACCATATATTTT. This encodes CASYRGSGNTIYF.

This clonotype was recorded a few times. CDR3 residues: CASSFLTGGGGEQFF. In DNA form, the CDR3 reads TGTGCCAGCAGCTTTCTCACGGGGGGCGGGGGAGAGCAGTTCTTC. The chain recombines TRBV7-2 with TRBJ2-1, with D perhaps matching TRBD2 (7 bases). The germline CDR1 and CDR2 sequences are SGHTA and FQGNSA. The CDR3 extends over 15 amino acids. The ends were cut back, 3 bases at V and 10 bases at J, with 19 bases in the middle.

A few counts support this clonotype. The rearrangement joins TRBV7-9 to TRBJ2-7; either TRBD1 or TRBD2 may supply D (5 bases each). The V and J ends lost 8 bases and 2 bases respectively, with 19 bases between them. The CDR3 covers 15 residues. The germline CDR1 and CDR2 sequences are SEHNR and FQNEAQ (reference sequence). The CDR3 sequence is CASGPARDGPYEQYF. DNA for the CDR3: TGTGCCAGCGGGCCTGCCCGGGACGGACCCTACGAGCAGTACTTC.

The chain recombines TRBV20-1 with TRBJ2-5; 9 bases map to TRBD2. With 3 bases clipped from V and 4 bases from J, the junction kept 6 bases outside the gene matches. This CDR3 region has 14 residues. Germline V gene data show CDR1 as DFQATT and CDR2 as SNEGSKA (reference sequence). The CDR3 spells CSASGGGGRETQYF. CDR3 sequence (DNA): TGCAGTGCTAGTGGCGGGGGGGGCCGAGAGACCCAGTACTTC.

This clonotype was seen many times. This chain joins TRBV7-2 and TRBJ2-1; a weak D match, TRBD2 (6 bases). V was clipped by 5 bases and J by 8 bases, with 10 bases between them. The CDR3 has 12 amino acids. Germline loops: CDR1 SGHTA, CDR2 FQGNSA. In DNA, the CDR3 is TGTGCCAGCAGCCGCGGGGTCGATGAGCAGTTCTTC. This translates into CASSRGVDEQFF.

This clonotype was detected only a few times. This sequence joins TRBV5-4 and TRBJ2-1; TRBD2 matches at 9 bases. The germline V gene encodes CDR1 SGHNT and CDR2 YYREEE (reference sequence). The CDR3 spans 14 residues. V gave up 5 bases and J gave up 8 bases; unmatched junction bases: 8. The CDR3 coding sequence is TGTGCCAGCAGTGAACGGGCGGGAGGGGATGAGCAGTTCTTC. Protein product: CASSERAGGDEQFF.

This clonotype was seen more than once but under ten times. The chain has TRBV12-3 or TRBV12-4 and TRBJ2-1; 13 bases are shared with TRBD2. After removal of 4 bases from V and 7 bases from J, the junction contained 7 bases not matched to a gene. CDR3 length: 16 residues. The CDR3 DNA is TGTGCCAGCAGTTCCTTGACTAGCGGGAGGTTAAATGAGCAGTTCTTC. Amino acid sequence: CASSSLTSGRLNEQFF.

This clonotype has a count of ten or more. The chain is built from TRBV7-2 and TRBJ2-5; D is ambiguous. This CDR3 spans 15 amino acids. V was cut by 1 base and J by 5 bases, with 14 bases left in between. Germline CDR1 and CDR2: SGHTA and FQGNSA. In DNA, the CDR3 is TGTGCCAGCAGCTTAGGGCAGTGGGGTTTGGAGACCCAGTACTTC. It yields the protein CASSLGQWGLETQYF.

This clonotype was observed once. V gene TRBV12-3 or TRBV12-4 combines with J gene TRBJ2-7; perhaps TRBD1 as D (5 bases). The CDR3 is made up of 13 amino acids. The ends were cut back, 8 bases at V and 1 base at J, with 12 bases in the middle. CDR3 sequence reads: CASREGVSYEQYF. The CDR3 DNA reads TGTGCCAGCCGAGAAGGGGTGTCCTACGAGCAGTACTTC.

This chain connects TRBV12-3 or TRBV12-4 to TRBJ2-7; D is unresolved. The CDR3 sequence is 14 residues long. The V and J ends lost 6 bases and 7 bases respectively, with 19 bases between them. The CDR3 sequence: CASSHTSPGSEQYF. The CDR3 DNA reads TGTGCCAGCAGCCATACCAGCCCGGGTTCGGAGCAGTACTTC.

This sequence joins TRBV6-1 and TRBJ1-6, with D possibly being TRBD1 (6 bases). The germline CDR1 and CDR2 sequences are MNHNS and SASEGT. The CDR3 contains 16 residues. Trimming stripped 2 bases from V and 7 bases from J, with 15 bases between. This chain's CDR3 is CASSENGQLVNSPLHF. The DNA for the CDR3 is TGTGCCAGCAGTGAAAATGGACAGTTAGTCAATTCACCCCTCCACTTT.

Only a few counts were recorded for this clonotype. The gene calls are TRBV12-3 or TRBV12-4 and TRBJ2-1; D is perhaps TRBD1 or TRBD2 (5 bases each). Deletions cut 6 bases from V and 6 bases from J, with 12 bases between. This CDR3 spans 13 amino acids. The CDR3 sequence is CASRQRGVNEQFF. The CDR3 region has the DNA TGTGCCAGCAGGCAGAGAGGGGTCAATGAGCAGTTCTTC.

V and J are TRBV2 and TRBJ2-1; 10 nucleotides align to TRBD2. Losses at the gene ends were 6 bases for V and 0 bases for J; bases not matched to a gene: 2. The CDR3 is made up of 15 amino acids. Germline CDR1 is SNHLY and CDR2 is FYNNEI. The CDR3 loop is CASRASGGSYNEQFF. The CDR3 DNA follows: TGTGCCAGCAGAGCTAGCGGGGGCTCCTACAATGAGCAGTTCTTC.

This clonotype came up many times. The chain uses TRBV7-2 and TRBJ1-1; D might be TRBD1 (5 bases). V lost 5 bases to trimming and J lost 4 bases, with 11 bases between them. This CDR3 has 13 residues. The V gene's germline CDR1 is SGHTA and CDR2 FQGNSA. The CDR3 nucleotides read TGTGCCAGCAGCCCAGGGAGGAGCACTGAAGCTTTCTTT. Translated, it gives CASSPGRSTEAFF.

This clonotype came up a few times. The V call is TRBV24-1, the J call TRBJ2-5, with 12 bases fitting TRBD2. Looked up from germline, CDR1 is KGHDR and CDR2 is SFDVKD. The V and J ends lost 6 bases and 0 bases, in that order; junction bases with no gene match: 13. This CDR3 region has 19 residues. CDR3 sequence: CATSSNLSRLAGDQETQYF. The CDR3 DNA reads as TGTGCCACCAGTAGTAATTTGTCCCGACTAGCGGGGGACCAAGAGACCCAGTACTTC.